This TCR beta chain was sequenced in a study of shared clonotypes between healthy human individuals. Study details: Each donor's CD4 naive and CD4 memory cells filled three plates apiece, CD8 naive two, and CD8 memory one.

General study findings and limits: The sharing of approximately 4.6% of naive CD4 clonotypes was seen across a handful of donors. How much donors shared clonotypes was expected to be affected by sequencing depth. A reduction in generation probabilities was seen for non-shared clonotypes relative to those shared by all four donors.

Naive CD8 cells were CD45RO-negative, positively selected for CCR7, excluding terminally differentiated effector memory CD45RA+ cells. A note on this clone: Its antigen is unidentified.

Profiling relied on immunoSEQ multiplex PCR, and the TCRdb table lists in-frame clones only, not all of them. The sample contains some 2.1 million clones, about 95% of which appear only once. After removal of 0 bases from V and 2 bases from J, the junction contained 0 bases not matched to a gene. Germline-derived CDR1 and CDR2 are MNHEY and SMNVEV (reference sequence). The CDR3 runs 14 residues. The chain uses TRBV27 and TRBJ2-5; TRBD1 aligns across 7 bases. The source of this sequence is a man aged 18 to 29 in good health. The sequenced sample was naive CD8+ T cells sorted from blood. The CDR3 DNA reads TGTGCCAGCAGTTTATCGACAGGGCAAGAGACCCAGTACTTC. Protein product: CASSLSTGQETQYF.